These 26 T cell receptor beta chains originate from one sample sequenced in a study of T cells in Graves' hyperthyroidism and ophthalmopathy. Using RNA transcripts as the source, TCR beta CDR3 regions were amplified. TCR CDR3 underwent first-round RT-PCR with the HTBI primer set. TCRdb reprocessed the multiplex PCR reads via MiXCR and lists one record per CDR3 protein. The sample lists about 200,000 distinct CDR3 sequences, approximately 20% occurring once. The sequencing input was blood. These receptors came from a man aged 40-49 years with Graves' hyperthyroidism.

The CDR3, as DNA: TGTGCCAGCTCACCGGGGCAGAAAGTTAATGAGCAGTTCTTC. As protein: CASSPGQKVNEQFF. The chain carries TRBV18 and TRBJ2-1, with D possibly TRBD1 on 5 matching bases. Trimming cost V 3 bases and J 7 bases, with 13 bases left between them. Germline loops: CDR1 KGHSH, CDR2 LQKENI. The CDR3 runs 14 residues. Full variable domain (rest looked up from reference TRBV18 and TRBJ2-1): NAGVMQNPRHLVRRRGQEARLRCSPMKGHSHVYWYRQLPEEGLKFMVYLQKENIIDESGMPKERFSAEFPKEGPSILRIQQVVRGDSAAYFCASSPGQKVNEQFFGPGTRLTVL.

This clonotype was counted ten times or more. V is TRBV7-9 and J is TRBJ2-5; perhaps D is TRBD1 or TRBD2 (5 bases each). The CDR3 has 13 residues. Germline lookup yields CDR1 SEHNR and CDR2 FQNEAQ (reference sequence). V lost 5 bases, J lost 1 base, and 8 bases lay in between. The CDR3 DNA reads as TGTGCCAGCAGCGTCGGGGCCCAAGAGACCCAGTACTTC. It specifies CASSVGAQETQYF.

This clonotype was counted ten times or more. The V gene is TRBV20-1, the J gene TRBJ2-5; TRBD2 matches 8 bases. Germline lookup yields CDR1 DFQATT and CDR2 SNEGSKA (reference sequence). The length of the CDR3 is 14 residues. Trimming at V came to 1 base and at J to 2 bases, leaving 3 bases not matched to a gene. CDR3: CSARVAGGQETQYF. CDR3 coding DNA: TGCAGTGCTAGAGTGGCGGGGGGACAAGAGACCCAGTACTTC.

This clonotype was counted a few times. The V and J genes are TRBV27 and TRBJ1-2; no definite D call. The germline V and J ends were trimmed by 5 bases and 6 bases, with 16 bases remaining between them. The CDR3 length is 14 residues. Germline-derived CDR1 and CDR2 are MNHEY and SMNVEV (reference sequence). Here the CDR3 reads CASSPSLPPNGYTF. The DNA for the CDR3 is TGTGCCAGCAGTCCCTCCCTCCCCCCCAATGGCTACACCTTC.

There are a few counts of this clonotype. The rearrangement joins TRBV7-9 to TRBJ2-2, with D perhaps TRBD2 (5 bases). Germline loops: CDR1 SEHNR, CDR2 FQNEAQ (reference sequence). CDR3 size: 16 residues. Trimming cost V 1 base and J 3 bases, with 12 bases left between them. CDR3 residues: CASSLDRGAHTGELFF. The CDR3 nucleotides read TGTGCCAGCAGCTTAGATCGGGGTGCGCACACCGGGGAGCTGTTTTTT. The whole variable domain, remainder taken from reference TRBV7-9 and TRBJ2-2, is DTGVSQNPRHKITKRGQNVTFRCDPISEHNRLYWYRQTLGQGPEFLTYFQNEAQLEKSRLLSDRFSAERPKGSFSTLEIQRTEQGDSAMYLCASSLDRGAHTGELFFGEGSRLTVL.

This clonotype was detected many times. The J gene is TRBJ1-1, the V gene TRBV7-2; 7 bases map to TRBD1. V lost 3 bases to trimming and J lost 5 bases; unmatched junction nucleotides: 3. The CDR3 spans 13 residues. Germline assignment: CDR1 SGHTA and CDR2 FQGNSA. The CDR3 here is CASSFRDRTEAFF. CDR3 in DNA: TGTGCCAGCAGCTTCCGGGACAGAACTGAAGCTTTCTTT.

This clonotype was found many times. The genes are TRBV20-1 and TRBJ2-1, with 9 bases aligning to TRBD2. From germline, CDR1 is DFQATT and CDR2 SNEGSKA (reference sequence). The CDR3 is 14 amino acids. V lost 3 bases to trimming and J lost 7 bases; unmatched junction nucleotides: 7. CDR3 sequence (DNA): TGCAGTGCTAGTCCCAGCGGGGGGCTAAATGAGCAGTTCTTC. Translating it yields CSASPSGGLNEQFF.

At least ten counts were recorded for this clonotype. The chain recombines TRBV13 with TRBJ1-1, with D unresolved. Germline V lookup: CDR1 PRHDT, CDR2 FYEKMQ (reference sequence). V was cut by 3 bases and J by 7 bases, with 9 bases left in between. The CDR3 is 12 amino acids. CDR3 in DNA: TGTGCCAGCAGCTTTGGTAGTTTTGAAGCTTTCTTT. Amino acids: CASSFGSFEAFF.

The V gene is TRBV7-2, the J gene TRBJ2-3; 13 bases are a match to TRBD2. The J segment lost 5 bases and the V segment lost 3 bases, leaving 5 bases of the junction unmatched. The CDR3 has 16 amino acids. Germline CDR1 is SGHTA and CDR2 is FQGNSA. As DNA, the CDR3 is TGTGCCAGCAGCTTCTTACTAGCGGGGGGGCAAGATACGCAGTATTTT. Translation gives CASSFLLAGGQDTQYF.

At least ten counts were recorded for this clonotype. V and J are TRBV18 and TRBJ2-7; tentative D call: TRBD1 (5 bases). This CDR3 has 14 residues. CDR1 is KGHSH and CDR2 is LQKENI in the germline V gene. Trimming pared 3 bases from V and 3 bases from J, leaving 12 bases between. In nucleotides, the CDR3 is TGTGCCAGCTCACCCGTGGACATATTCTACGAGCAGTACTTC. This codes for CASSPVDIFYEQYF. Using reference TRBV18 and TRBJ2-7 for the parts outside the CDR3, the full variable domain is NAGVMQNPRHLVRRRGQEARLRCSPMKGHSHVYWYRQLPEEGLKFMVYLQKENIIDESGMPKERFSAEFPKEGPSILRIQQVVRGDSAAYFCASSPVDIFYEQYFGPGTRLTVT.

This clonotype was counted once. J is TRBJ1-5 and V is TRBV6-1, with a tentative D call TRBD1 (6 bases). Germline V gives CDR1 MNHNS, CDR2 SASEGT. The CDR3 has 14 amino acids. The V end lost 7 bases, the J end lost 4 bases, and 14 bases lay between the germline ends. CDR3 DNA: TGTGCCAGCACAGGGGAGTGGGGAAATCAGCCCCAGCATTTT. It yields the protein CASTGEWGNQPQHF.

V is TRBV5-1 and J is TRBJ2-5; 7 nucleotides agree with TRBD2. The CDR3 loop spans 14 amino acids. Unmatched junction bases numbered 2, after V lost 0 bases and J lost 3 bases. CDR1 and CDR2 (germline): SGHRS, YFSETQ. The CDR3 DNA follows: TGCGCCAGCAGCTTGGTTGGGGGGGAAGAGACCCAGTACTTC. Residues: CASSLVGGEETQYF.

This clonotype was counted at least ten times. The chain has TRBV7-9 and TRBJ2-3; 14 bases line up with TRBD2. J lost 5 bases, V lost 2 bases, and 9 bases had no gene match. The CDR3 is 18 residues long. Germline CDR1 and CDR2: SEHNR and FQNEAQ (reference sequence). The CDR3 coding sequence is TGTGCCAGCAGCTTACTCGGGACTAGCGGGGGCAGGAGAGATACGCAGTATTTT. The encoded protein is CASSLLGTSGGRRDTQYF.

The rearrangement links TRBV7-2 to TRBJ2-7; 9 nucleotides match TRBD2. J gave up 5 bases and V 4 bases, and 12 bases lay outside the gene matches. The CDR3 has 16 amino acids. Germline V CDR1 and CDR2: SGHTA, FQGNSA. CDR3 nucleotide sequence: TGTGCCAGCAGCTCCGGGTCGCTAGCGGGATATCACGAGCAGTACTTC. This codes for CASSSGSLAGYHEQYF.

This clonotype was detected ten times or more. This chain connects TRBV6-5 to TRBJ2-1; 7 bases map to TRBD2. The CDR3 has 18 residues. After removal of 0 bases from V and 2 bases from J, the junction contained 10 bases not matched to a gene. CDR1 is MNHEY, CDR2 SVGAGI, per germline. CDR3 in DNA: TGTGCCAGCAGTTACTCGTCGTGGCGGGGGAGCCCCTACAATGAGCAGTTCTTC. It yields the protein CASSYSSWRGSPYNEQFF.

This clonotype was seen only a few times. V usage is TRBV4-1 and J usage is TRBJ2-3; 7 nucleotides agree with TRBD1. This CDR3 comprises 17 residues. The J segment lost 1 base and the V segment lost 1 base, leaving 8 bases of the junction unmatched. Germline loops: CDR1 MGHRA, CDR2 YSYEKL. Here the CDR3 reads CASSQGVRGQGTDTQYF. CDR3 nucleotides: TGCGCCAGCAGCCAAGGCGTTAGGGGGCAGGGCACAGATACGCAGTATTTT.

Ten or more counts support this clonotype. The chain combines TRBV18 with TRBJ2-2, with D perhaps being TRBD1 or TRBD2 (5 bases each). The CDR3 covers 17 residues. The germline V and J ends were trimmed by 0 bases and 0 bases, with 11 bases remaining between them. Per the germline V gene, CDR1 is KGHSH and CDR2 is LQKENI. CDR3 coding DNA: TGTGCCAGCTCACCACCGTTGGGGGATGCGAACACCGGGGAGCTGTTTTTT. Translated, it gives CASSPPLGDANTGELFF.

This clonotype occurred many times. The V call is TRBV20-1, the J call TRBJ2-5; D remains unclear. CDR1 and CDR2 from the germline V gene are DFQATT and SNEGSKA (reference sequence). The CDR3 runs to 13 residues. Trimming took off 3 bases at V and 2 bases at J, with 10 bases between the two ends. As DNA, the CDR3 is TGCAGTGCTAGGATGGTGGTGCAAGAGACCCAGTACTTC. This codes for CSARMVVQETQYF.

This clonotype appeared a single time. The chain employs TRBV20-1 and TRBJ2-7; 9 bases agree with TRBD2. This CDR3 region has 12 residues. Germline V gives CDR1 DFQATT, CDR2 SNEGSKA (reference sequence). Germline trimming cut 6 bases from V and 5 bases from J; bases unmatched to any gene: 5. Written as DNA, the CDR3 is TGCAGTGCCTTAGCGGGAGAGCACGAGCAGTACTTC. Its translation: CSALAGEHEQYF.

This clonotype was picked up a small number of times. This sequence joins TRBV20-1 and TRBJ1-2; no clear D. V lost 1 base to trimming and J lost 4 bases, with 10 bases between them. Germline V gene data show CDR1 as DFQATT and CDR2 as SNEGSKA (reference sequence). CDR3 length equals 13 residues. The CDR3 here is CSARALAFYGYTF. DNA for the CDR3: TGCAGTGCTAGAGCTTTGGCCTTCTATGGCTACACCTTC.

A few counts support this clonotype. V gene TRBV9 combines with J gene TRBJ2-1; TRBD2 matches at 15 bases. From germline, CDR1 is SGDLS and CDR2 YYNGEE. The CDR3 has 15 residues. The junction had 4 bases not matched to a gene; V was cut back by 2 bases and J by 10 bases. Here the CDR3 reads CASSVRTSGGGEQFF. The DNA for the CDR3 is TGTGCCAGCAGCGTTAGGACTAGCGGGGGGGGAGAGCAGTTCTTC.

This clonotype was seen repeatedly, ten times or more. CDR3: CASSSSRGEQETQYF. The CDR3 region has the DNA TGTGCCAGTAGCAGCTCGAGGGGGGAACAAGAGACCCAGTACTTC. The chain joins TRBV2 to TRBJ2-5; either TRBD1 or TRBD2 may supply D (6 bases each). Per germline, CDR1 SNHLY and CDR2 FYNNEI. With 9 bases removed from V and 2 bases from J, the gap between germline ends came to 19 bases. The CDR3 consists of 15 residues.

This clonotype came up a few times. This chain uses TRBV27 with TRBJ2-7; D is undetermined. The CDR3 totals 11 residues. V shed 5 bases and J shed 7 bases, with 9 bases lying between them. The germline CDR1 and CDR2 sequences are MNHEY and SMNVEV (reference sequence). Here the CDR3 DNA reads TGTGCCAGCAGTCAAGGGTGGGAGCAGTACTTC. Translated: CASSQGWEQYF.

Comment on this clonotype: It is unclear where the CDR3 begins or ends on the DNA, so no DNA is shown, and the CDR3 is as TCRdb lists it. V and J are TRBV7-2 and TRBJ1-2. Germline assignment: CDR1 SGHTA and CDR2 FQGNSA. The CDR3 comprises 19 residues, both ends counted. The CDR3 is CASSFYICSAREGGYGYTF.

This clonotype was counted many times. CDR3 residues: CASSLEPGAPSEAFF. The CDR3 DNA is TGCGCCAGCAGCTTGGAGCCGGGGGCCCCATCGGAAGCTTTCTTT. The chain is built from TRBV5-1 and TRBJ1-1; possible D gene TRBD1, 6 bases. Germline V CDR1 and CDR2: SGHRS, YFSETQ. V was clipped by 0 bases and J by 8 bases, with 17 bases between them. CDR3 length: 15 residues.

This clonotype was detected a few times. A read error may be the cause here, since a much bigger clone is one base away. The J gene is TRBJ1-1, the V gene TRBV20-1; D possibly corresponds to TRBD1 (5 bases). The V gene's germline CDR1 is DFQATT and CDR2 SNEGSKA (reference sequence). The CDR3 runs to 11 residues. Trimming took 6 bases from V and 12 from J, leaving 17 bases between them. The CDR3 protein is CSATRDVRSFF. In nucleotides, the CDR3 is TGCAGTGCGACGAGGGACGTTCGTTCTTTCTTT.